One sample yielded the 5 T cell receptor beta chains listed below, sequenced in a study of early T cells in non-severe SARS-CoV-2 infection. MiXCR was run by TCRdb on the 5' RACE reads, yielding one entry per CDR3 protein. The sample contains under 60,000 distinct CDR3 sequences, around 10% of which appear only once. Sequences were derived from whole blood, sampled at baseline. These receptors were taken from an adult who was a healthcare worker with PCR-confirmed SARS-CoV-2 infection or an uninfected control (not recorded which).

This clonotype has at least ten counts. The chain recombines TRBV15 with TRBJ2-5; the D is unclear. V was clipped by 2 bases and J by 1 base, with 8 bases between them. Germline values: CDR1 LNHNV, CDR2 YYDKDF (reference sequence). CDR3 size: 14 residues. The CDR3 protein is CATSRTNTQETQYF. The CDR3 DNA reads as TGTGCCACCAGCAGAACCAACACCCAAGAGACCCAGTACTTC.

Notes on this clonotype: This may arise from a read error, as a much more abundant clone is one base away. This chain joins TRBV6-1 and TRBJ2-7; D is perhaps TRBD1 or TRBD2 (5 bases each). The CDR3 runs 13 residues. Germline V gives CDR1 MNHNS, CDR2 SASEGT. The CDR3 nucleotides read TGTGCCAGCACTAGGGACGCCTCCTGCGAGCAGTACTTC. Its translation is CASTRDASCEQYF.

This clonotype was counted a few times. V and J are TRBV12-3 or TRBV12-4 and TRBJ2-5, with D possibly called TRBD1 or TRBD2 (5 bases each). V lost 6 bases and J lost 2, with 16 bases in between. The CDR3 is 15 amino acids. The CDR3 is CASSGAQAIQETQYF. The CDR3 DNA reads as TGTGCCAGCAGCGGGGCCCAGGCAATACAAGAGACCCAGTACTTC.

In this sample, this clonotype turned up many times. The CDR3 is CASSFGRAHTGELFF. CDR3 coding DNA: TGTGCCAGCAGCTTTGGGCGGGCCCACACCGGGGAGCTGTTTTTT. This sequence joins TRBV11-2 and TRBJ2-2; possibly TRBD2 for D (5 bases). The CDR3 sequence is 15 residues long. The germline V gene has CDR1 SGHAT and CDR2 FQNNGV. V lost 3 bases, J lost 3 bases, and 11 bases lay in between.

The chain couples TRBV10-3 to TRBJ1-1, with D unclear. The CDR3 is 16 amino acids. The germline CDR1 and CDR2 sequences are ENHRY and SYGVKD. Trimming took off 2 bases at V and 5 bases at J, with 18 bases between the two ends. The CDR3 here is CAISETSGLRRTEAFF. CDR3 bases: TGTGCCATCAGTGAGACTTCCGGACTCAGGAGGACTGAAGCTTTCTTT.